Here is one T cell receptor (beta chain) with its context. This sample was taken from a study of blood T cell repertoires in COVID-19. For the study at large: The study drew acute and convalescent COVID-19 samples from the United States, Italy and Spain. T cells, B-cell-depleted T cells, or PBMCs provided the cDNA or gDNA that served as material.

Authors' methods: Cell counts per sample came from amplifying reference gene primers. Generated by immunoSEQ multiplex PCR, the TCRdb table keeps only in-frame clones and is missing some. That table furnishes V, J and clone size, whereas the DNA furnished D and trimming. The repertoire holds roughly 250,000 clones, with around 83% as singletons. Trimming removed 1 base from V and 1 base from J, with 8 bases in between. Germline CDR1 and CDR2: LGHDT and YNNKEL (reference sequence). The CDR3 totals 15 residues. Sequencing used peripheral blood. The J gene is TRBJ1-5, the V gene TRBV3-1 (or the pseudogene TRBV3-2), with D unclear. The receptor was isolated from a woman aged 80 or older with acute or convalescent COVID-19. This CDR3 is CASSQGLSSNQPQHF. The CDR3 coding sequence is TGTGCCAGCAGCCAAGGTCTAAGCAGCAATCAGCCCCAGCATTTT.